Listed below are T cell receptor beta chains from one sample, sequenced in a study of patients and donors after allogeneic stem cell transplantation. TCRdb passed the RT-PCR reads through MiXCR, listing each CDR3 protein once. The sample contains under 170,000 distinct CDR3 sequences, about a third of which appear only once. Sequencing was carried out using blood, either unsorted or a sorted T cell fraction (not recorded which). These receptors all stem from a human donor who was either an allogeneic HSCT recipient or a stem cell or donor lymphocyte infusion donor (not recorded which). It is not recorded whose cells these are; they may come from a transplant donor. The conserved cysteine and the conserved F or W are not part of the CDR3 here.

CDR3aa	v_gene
ASSFGTRNEQF	TRBV5-6
ASSFSGPGGQPQH	TRBV12-3/TRBV12-4
ASSQRGGTSPIEQF	TRBV4-2
ASSWSDLNEKLF	TRBV12-3/TRBV12-4
ASSQAGAAEAF	TRBV4-3
AISTGTLNTEAF	TRBV10-3
ASSLLSGGEKLF	TRBV5-1
SARDRQYTGELF	TRBV20-1
ASSPLRANYGYT	TRBV12-3/TRBV12-4
ASSIQGGSSPLH	TRBV7-3
ASSYESRGHNEQF	TRBV6-5
ATLPTGGSETQY	TRBV15
ASSYQGTQETQY	TRBV13
ASTLGGGTHNTEAF	TRBV12-3/TRBV12-4
ASSRVGTEAF	TRBV6-5
ASSLVLAGSTGELF	TRBV5-1
SVEPGDSSGYT	TRBV29-1
SVDRTGRQYGYT	TRBV29-1
ASSSGDRPIPNTEAF	TRBV12-3/TRBV12-4
ASTLGIDTEAF	TRBV5-1
ASSLLRDGTQY	TRBV13
ASSFSLLRSSYNEQF	TRBV28
ASSFPPRVGNTIY	TRBV12-3/TRBV12-4